The 22 T cell receptor beta chains given below trace back to one sample, sequenced in a study of shared clonotypes between healthy human individuals. The protocol was immunoSEQ multiplex PCR, while the TCRdb copy is restricted to in-frame clones and leaves out a portion. The sample lists millions of clones; 85% to 95% were seen once. Sequencing used naive CD4+ T cells sorted from blood. This sample's subset: CD45RA+ positively selected. The receptors originated from a young man in good health.

The CDR3 DNA follows: TGTGCCAGCAGGGGACTCAGCCCAACTAATGAAAAACTGTTTTTT. As protein: CASRGLSPTNEKLFF. V is TRBV27 and J is TRBJ1-4; possibly TRBD1 for D (5 bases). CDR1 and CDR2 from the germline V gene are MNHEY and SMNVEV (reference sequence). Trimming shortened V by 6 bases and J by 0 bases, and 11 bases separated the two germline ends. The CDR3 has 15 amino acids.

The gene calls are TRBV5-4 and TRBJ1-1, with D tentatively TRBD1 (5 bases). The V end was cut by 6 bases, the J end by 7 bases, with 13 bases between. There are 12 residues in the CDR3. The V gene's germline CDR1 is SGHNT and CDR2 YYREEE (reference sequence). DNA of the CDR3: TGTGCCAGCACCGACAGTAGATATGAAGCTTTCTTT. Its translation is CASTDSRYEAFF.

V and J are TRBV15 and TRBJ2-5; 8 bases line up with TRBD2. From germline, CDR1 is LNHNV and CDR2 YYDKDF (reference sequence). This CDR3 region has 14 residues. Trimming removed 6 bases from V and 5 bases from J; junction bases left unmatched: 8. This CDR3 reads CATRTRGGGETQYF. The CDR3 nucleotides read TGTGCCACCAGAACCCGGGGGGGCGGGGAGACCCAGTACTTC. The variable domain in full, completed from reference TRBV15 and TRBJ2-5, reads DAMVIQNPRYQVTQFGKPVTLSCSQTLNHNVMYWYQQKSSQAPKLLFHYYDKDFNNEADTPDNFQSRRPNTSFCFLDIRSPGLGDTAMYLCATRTRGGGETQYFGPGTRLLVL.

This sequence joins TRBV6-5 and TRBJ2-7; TRBD1 matches at 9 bases. V lost 5 bases, J lost 0 bases, and 5 bases stayed unmatched. CDR3 length: 15 amino acids. Germline V gene data show CDR1 as MNHEY and CDR2 as SVGAGI. The CDR3 here is CASSKLDRGSYEQYF. DNA of the CDR3: TGTGCCAGCAGTAAACTGGACAGGGGCTCCTACGAGCAGTACTTC.

This chain joins TRBV11-2 and TRBJ2-2; D might be TRBD1 or TRBD2, each matching 5 bases. The ends were cut back, 2 bases at V and 2 bases at J, with 18 bases in the middle. The CDR3 is made up of 18 amino acids. The V gene's germline CDR1 is SGHAT and CDR2 FQNNGV. CDR3 bases: TGTGCCAGCAGCTTAAGGGCTCCGGGGCAGGGAAACACCGGGGAGCTGTTTTTT. Residues: CASSLRAPGQGNTGELFF.

With respect to this clone: The same CDR3 arises from other DNA sequences in this sample as well. The V call is TRBV7-2, the J call TRBJ2-7; no firm D call. Germline V gives CDR1 SGHTA, CDR2 FQGNSA. This CDR3 spans 13 amino acids. The germline V and J ends were trimmed by 1 base and 5 bases, with 9 bases remaining between them. The CDR3 sequence is CASSLGLRDEQYF. As DNA, the CDR3 is TGTGCCAGCAGCTTAGGGCTCCGGGACGAGCAGTACTTC.

Only one count was recorded for this clone. The V and J genes are TRBV7-2 and TRBJ2-5; D is possibly TRBD1 or TRBD2 (5 bases each). CDR3 size: 15 residues. Germline CDR1 and CDR2: SGHTA and FQGNSA. V lost 2 bases, J lost 1 base, and 11 bases lay in between. CDR3 sequence reads: CASSLQGGFQETQYF. The CDR3 DNA reads as TGTGCCAGCAGCTTACAGGGCGGGTTCCAAGAGACCCAGTACTTC.

The V call is TRBV19, the J call TRBJ1-4, with a possible D match to TRBD1 (5 bases). The CDR3 contains 14 residues. V was pared by 3 bases and J by 4 bases, with 9 bases between. Per germline, CDR1 LNHDA and CDR2 SQIVND (reference sequence). The chain's CDR3 is CASSIGTINEKLFF. CDR3 nucleotide sequence: TGTGCCAGTAGTATCGGGACTATTAATGAAAAACTGTTTTTT.

This chain uses TRBV6-4 with TRBJ1-6; unclear D gene. The CDR3 is 13 residues long. V was shortened by 4 bases and J by 6 bases, with 7 bases between the two germline ends. The germline V gene has CDR1 MRHNA and CDR2 SNTAGT. The CDR3 DNA reads TGTGCCAGCAGTGCGCAGTCTAATTCACCCCTCCACTTT. It is translated as CASSAQSNSPLHF.

V gene TRBV5-1 combines with J gene TRBJ1-6; tentatively, D is TRBD1 (6 bases). This CDR3 has 14 amino acids. CDR1 and CDR2 from the germline V gene are SGHRS and YFSETQ. Trimming cost V 4 bases and J 5 bases, with 10 bases left between them. In DNA, the CDR3 is TGCGCCAGCAGCCAAGGGGGGGATAATTCACCCCTCCACTTT. Translating gives CASSQGGDNSPLHF.

For this clone: This sample also contains other DNA sequences that code for the same CDR3. The J gene is TRBJ1-5, the V gene TRBV19, with D uncertain. Deletions cut 3 bases from V and 4 bases from J, with 4 bases between. Germline loops: CDR1 LNHDA, CDR2 SQIVND (reference sequence). There are 12 residues in the CDR3. The CDR3 spells CASSILNQPQHF. CDR3 in DNA: TGTGCCAGTAGTATTCTAAATCAGCCCCAGCATTTT.

Concerning this clone: Other DNA sequences in this specimen translate into the identical CDR3. V usage is TRBV7-8 and J usage is TRBJ1-1, with D tentatively TRBD1 (5 bases). CDR3 length: 14 amino acids. CDR1 and CDR2 from the germline V gene are SGHVS and FQNEAQ. V was clipped by 1 base and J by 3 bases, with 9 bases between them. The CDR3 DNA sequence: TGTGCCAGCAGCTTAGGATGGGGGTACACTGAAGCTTTCTTT. Amino acids: CASSLGWGYTEAFF.

This chain uses TRBV21-1 with TRBJ1-2; the table's D call, TRBD1, was not checked against the DNA. TRBV21-1 is deemed a pseudogene. CDR3 length: 13 amino acids. CDR3 nucleotide sequence: TGTGCCAGCAGCAGTTGGACAACAGGGGCGGGCACCTTC. It encodes CASSSWTTGAGTF.

This clone is a singleton in its sample. Different DNA sequences within this sample yield the same CDR3. V is TRBV9 and J is TRBJ2-7; no firm D call. Trimming removed 2 bases from V and 1 base from J, with 7 bases in between. Per the germline V gene, CDR1 is SGDLS and CDR2 is YYNGEE. The CDR3 length is 13 residues. The CDR3 coding sequence is TGTGCCAGCAGCGTTGGCGGATCCTACGAGCAGTACTTC. It is translated as CASSVGGSYEQYF.

This rearrangement joins TRBV18 to TRBJ2-7, with D uncertain. The V end lost 4 bases, the J end lost 0 bases, and 7 bases lay between the germline ends. The V gene's germline CDR1 is KGHSH and CDR2 LQKENI. The CDR3 is 13 amino acids. The CDR3 is CASSLVASYEQYF. The CDR3 region has the DNA TGTGCCAGCTCACTCGTCGCCTCCTACGAGCAGTACTTC.

The CDR3 sequence is CASRASGRGNEQFF. In nucleotides, the CDR3 is TGCGCCAGCAGGGCTAGCGGGAGGGGTAATGAGCAGTTCTTC. The genes are TRBV10-2 and TRBJ2-1; TRBD2 agrees at 12 bases. V shed 6 bases and J 7 bases; nucleotides not matched to a gene: 4. This CDR3 region has 14 residues. Germline V lookup: CDR1 WSHSY, CDR2 SAAADI.

This chain links TRBV7-2 with TRBJ2-7; D perhaps matches TRBD1 (6 bases). Per the germline V gene, CDR1 is SGHTA and CDR2 is FQGNSA. The CDR3 is 15 amino acids. Trimming pared 5 bases from V and 3 bases from J, leaving 17 bases between. The CDR3 bases are TGTGCCAGCAGCGCCGGGCCAGGACAGTTCTACGAGCAGTACTTC. Translated, it gives CASSAGPGQFYEQYF.

The gene calls are TRBV11-2 and TRBJ2-7; D gene ambiguous. CDR3 length: 13 amino acids. Per the germline V gene, CDR1 is SGHAT and CDR2 is FQNNGV. Between the trimmed V and J ends, which lost 3 bases and 2 bases, there was a span of 8 bases. The CDR3 spells CASSLNRAYEQYF. The CDR3 nucleotides read TGTGCCAGCAGCTTGAATAGGGCCTACGAGCAGTACTTC. The full variable domain, with the rest looked up from reference TRBV11-2 and TRBJ2-7, is EAGVAQSPRYKIIEKRQSVAFWCNPISGHATLYWYQQILGQGPKLLIQFQNNGVVDDSQLPKDRFSAERLKGVDSTLKIQPAKLEDSAVYLCASSLNRAYEQYFGPGTRLTVT.

This clone was seen a single time. The CDR3 nucleotides are TGTGCCAGCAGCCAAGAGACAGGGATAAATTCACCCCTCCACTTT. Amino acids: CASSQETGINSPLHF. The chain has TRBV14 and TRBJ1-6; 7 nucleotides align to TRBD1. CDR1 is SGHDN, CDR2 FVKESK, per germline. V lost 0 bases and J lost 7; bases outside the gene matches: 3. The CDR3 runs 15 residues. Filled out from reference TRBV14 and TRBJ1-6, the complete variable domain reads EAGVTQFPSHSVIEKGQTVTLRCDPISGHDNLYWYRRVMGKEIKFLLHFVKESKQDESGMPNNRFLAERTGGTYSTLKVQPAELEDSGVYFCASSQETGINSPLHFGNGTRLTVT.

Here the CDR3 reads CASRSGPESSYEQYF. The DNA of the CDR3 is TGTGCCAGCAGATCAGGGCCCGAAAGCTCCTACGAGCAGTACTTC. J is TRBJ2-7 and V is TRBV6-5; a weak D match, TRBD1 (5 bases). CDR1 is MNHEY, CDR2 SVGAGI, per germline. There are 15 residues in the CDR3. Trimming shortened V by 6 bases and J by 0 bases, and 15 bases separated the two germline ends.

The chain joins TRBV5-5 to TRBJ1-5; TRBD1 is a possible D gene (6 bases). Germline V gene data show CDR1 as SGHKS and CDR2 as YYEKEE (reference sequence). V was clipped by 2 bases and J by 5 bases, with 11 bases between them. This CDR3 spans 14 amino acids. Here the CDR3 reads CASSFRDNDQPQHF. In nucleotides, the CDR3 is TGTGCCAGCAGCTTCCGGGACAACGATCAGCCCCAGCATTTT.

The chain joins TRBV10-3 to TRBJ1-1; D remains unclear. Germline loops: CDR1 ENHRY, CDR2 SYGVKD. The CDR3 extends over 13 amino acids. The V end lost 0 bases, the J end lost 5 bases, and 7 bases lay between the germline ends. CDR3 protein: CAISESRLTEAFF. CDR3 bases: TGTGCCATCAGTGAGTCACGTTTGACTGAAGCTTTCTTT.